This T cell receptor beta chain was identified in a study of T cell repertoires in cytomegalovirus infection. TCRdb reprocessed the reads with MiXCR, giving one entry per CDR3 protein. The sample has 150,000 to 200,000 distinct CDR3 sequences; approximately 14% are singletons. The ends were cut back, 6 bases at V and 0 bases at J, with 8 bases in the middle. This CDR3 is 12 amino acids long. Looked up from germline, CDR1 is DFQATT and CDR2 is SNEGSKA (reference sequence). This clonotype came up a few times. This chain uses TRBV20-1 with TRBJ1-1; D remains ambiguous. The sequence derives from a human donor in good health (CMV status not recorded). Some clones in this sample may be carry-over from other donors' samples. The sample comprised PBMCs. The CDR3 sequence: CSASGLNTEAFF. CDR3 coding DNA: TGCAGTGCGTCGGGTCTGAACACTGAAGCTTTCTTT.